The sequence of this T cell receptor beta chain was determined in a study of siplizumab effects on memory and regulatory T cells. Germline loops: CDR1 MNHEY, CDR2 SVGAGI. The length of the CDR3 is 14 residues. The junction had 4 bases not matched to a gene; V was cut back by 0 bases and J by 8 bases. Repertoires were generated with immunoSEQ multiplex PCR, while TCRdb's copy carries only in-frame clones and drops some. This table holds 80,000 to 130,000 clones, roughly 92% found once. The sample was Tregs sorted from blood. The rearrangement joins TRBV6-5 to TRBJ2-1; TRBD2 agrees at 7 bases. This clonotype was obtained from a human donor in good health. Written as DNA, the CDR3 is TGTGCCAGCAGTTACTCGCGTACTAGCGATGAGCAGTTCTTC. Encoded protein: CASSYSRTSDEQFF.